The sequence of this TCR beta chain was determined in a study of T cells after yellow fever vaccination. Whole-study results and caveats: Reappearing after the booster were most of the clones from primary vaccination (roughly 96% CD4, 88% CD8). In FACS-sorted repertoires, abundant clonotypes from the bulk population could appear as contaminants.

The CDR3 spans 17 residues. Between the trimmed V and J ends, which lost 0 bases and 0 bases, there was a span of 11 bases. Germline-derived CDR1 and CDR2 are LGHNA and YSLEER. Template-switching 5'RACE yielded the TCR cDNA; a universal primer site and UMIs were added in the process. TCRdb re-called the 5' RACE reads with MiXCR, one entry per CDR3 protein. The sample has about 400,000 distinct CDR3 sequences; 6.2% are singletons. Worth noting for this clonotype: The antigen is not known.

V gene TRBV4-3 combines with J gene TRBJ2-2, with a tentative D call TRBD1 (5 bases). This sequence originates from a man aged 25 to 40 who received the YFV17D yellow fever vaccine. The sample in question was PBMCs, obtained 5 days after the yellow fever booster vaccination. In DNA, the CDR3 is TGCGCCAGCAGCCAAGATGGCAGGGTTACGAACACCGGGGAGCTGTTTTTT. Translating gives CASSQDGRVTNTGELFF.